This entry features one T cell receptor (beta chain) sequence. The germline V gene encodes CDR1 SGDLS and CDR2 YYNGEE. Trimming cost V 2 bases and J 4 bases; bases outside gene matches: 2. The CDR3 has 15 residues. The data originate from a study of identical twins. Each CDR3 protein is one row after TCRdb ran MiXCR on the 5' RACE reads. The sample has about 200,000 distinct CDR3 sequences; 9.4% are singletons. The sample taken for sequencing was memory (CD45RO+) T cells sorted from blood. This chain joins TRBV9 and TRBJ2-3; 12 bases agree with TRBD2. The sequence was obtained from a woman between 18 and 29 years old in good health. The CDR3 nucleotides are TGTGCCAGCAGCGTTGCTAGCGGGGGGGCAGATACGCAGTATTTT. Protein product: CASSVASGGADTQYF.